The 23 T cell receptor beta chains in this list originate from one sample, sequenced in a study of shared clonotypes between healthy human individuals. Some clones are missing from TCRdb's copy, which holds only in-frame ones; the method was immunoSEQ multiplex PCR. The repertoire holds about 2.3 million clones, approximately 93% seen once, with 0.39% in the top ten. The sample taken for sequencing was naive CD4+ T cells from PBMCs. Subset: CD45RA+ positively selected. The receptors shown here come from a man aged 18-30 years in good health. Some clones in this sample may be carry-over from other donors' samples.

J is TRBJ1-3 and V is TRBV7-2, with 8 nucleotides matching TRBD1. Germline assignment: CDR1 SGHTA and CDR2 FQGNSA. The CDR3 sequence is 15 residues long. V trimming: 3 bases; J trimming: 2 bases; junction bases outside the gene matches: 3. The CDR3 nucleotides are TGTGCCAGCAGCTTGACAGGGGTTACTGGAAACACCATATATTTT. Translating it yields CASSLTGVTGNTIYF.

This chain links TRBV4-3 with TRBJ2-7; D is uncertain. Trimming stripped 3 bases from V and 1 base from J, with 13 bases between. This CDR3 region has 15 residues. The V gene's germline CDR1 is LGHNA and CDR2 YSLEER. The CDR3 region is CASSQLPGYSYEQYF. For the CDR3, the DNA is TGCGCCAGCAGCCAGCTGCCGGGCTATTCCTACGAGCAGTACTTC.

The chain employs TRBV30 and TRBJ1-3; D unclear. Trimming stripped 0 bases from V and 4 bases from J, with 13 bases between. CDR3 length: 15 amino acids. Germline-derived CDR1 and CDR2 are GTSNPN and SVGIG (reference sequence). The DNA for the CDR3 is TGTGCCTGGAGTGTGGTGGAGGGTGCGGGAAACACCATATATTTT. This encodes CAWSVVEGAGNTIYF.

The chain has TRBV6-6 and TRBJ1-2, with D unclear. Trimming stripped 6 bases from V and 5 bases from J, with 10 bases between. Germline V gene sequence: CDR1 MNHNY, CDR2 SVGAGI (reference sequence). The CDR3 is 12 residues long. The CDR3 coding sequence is TGTGCCAGCAGCCCCTCTAGGTATGGCTACACCTTC. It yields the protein CASSPSRYGYTF.

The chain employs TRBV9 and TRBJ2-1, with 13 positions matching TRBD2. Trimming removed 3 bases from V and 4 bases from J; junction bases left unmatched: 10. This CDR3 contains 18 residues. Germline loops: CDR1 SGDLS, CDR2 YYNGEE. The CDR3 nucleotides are TGTGCCAGCAGCGACACTAGCGGGAGGGCCAGTTGGTACAATGAGCAGTTCTTC. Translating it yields CASSDTSGRASWYNEQFF.

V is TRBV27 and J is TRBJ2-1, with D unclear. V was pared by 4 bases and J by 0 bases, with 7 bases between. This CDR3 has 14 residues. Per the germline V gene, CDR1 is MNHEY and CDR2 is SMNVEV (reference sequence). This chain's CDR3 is CASSWGPSYNEQFF. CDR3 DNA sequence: TGTGCCAGCAGTTGGGGTCCCTCCTACAATGAGCAGTTCTTC.

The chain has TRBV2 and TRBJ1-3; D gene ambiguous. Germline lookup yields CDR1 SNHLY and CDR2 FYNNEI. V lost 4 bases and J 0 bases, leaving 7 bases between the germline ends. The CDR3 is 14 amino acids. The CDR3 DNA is TGTGCCAGCAGTGCGTCAGTCTCTGGAAACACCATATATTTT. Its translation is CASSASVSGNTIYF.

CDR3 region: CASSQADRDIQPQHF. The CDR3 nucleotides read TGCGCCAGCAGCCAAGCGGACAGGGACATTCAGCCCCAGCATTTT. The chain combines TRBV4-1 with TRBJ1-5, with 8 bases identical to TRBD1. V lost 1 base to trimming and J lost 6 bases; unmatched junction nucleotides: 5. Germline CDR1 MGHRA, CDR2 YSYEKL. The CDR3 is 15 amino acids.

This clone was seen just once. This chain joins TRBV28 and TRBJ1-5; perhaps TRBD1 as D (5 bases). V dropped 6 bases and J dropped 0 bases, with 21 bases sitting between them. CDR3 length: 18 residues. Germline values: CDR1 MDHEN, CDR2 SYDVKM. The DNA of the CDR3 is TGTGCCAGCAGAAGTTCCAGGGCGGGGGGGATTAGCAATCAGCCCCAGCATTTT. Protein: CASRSSRAGGISNQPQHF.

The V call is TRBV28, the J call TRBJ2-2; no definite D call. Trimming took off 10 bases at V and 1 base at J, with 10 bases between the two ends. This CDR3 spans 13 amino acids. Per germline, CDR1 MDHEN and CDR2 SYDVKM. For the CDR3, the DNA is TGTGCCACCACGTTGGGGAACACCGGGGAGCTGTTTTTT. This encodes CATTLGNTGELFF.

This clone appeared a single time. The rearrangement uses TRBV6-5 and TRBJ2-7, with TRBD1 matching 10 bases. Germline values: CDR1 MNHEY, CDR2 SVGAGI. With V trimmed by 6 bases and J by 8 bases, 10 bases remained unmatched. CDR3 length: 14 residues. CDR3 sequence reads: CASSRQGASGKQYF. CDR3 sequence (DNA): TGTGCCAGCAGCAGACAGGGGGCCTCGGGAAAGCAGTACTTC.

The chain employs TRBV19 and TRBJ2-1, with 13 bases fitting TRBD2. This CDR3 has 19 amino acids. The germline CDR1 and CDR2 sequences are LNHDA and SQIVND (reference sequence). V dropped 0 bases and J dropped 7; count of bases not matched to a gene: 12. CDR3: CASSIDPLAGGRFQNEQFF. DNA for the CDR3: TGTGCCAGTAGTATAGATCCACTAGCGGGAGGGAGGTTCCAGAATGAGCAGTTCTTC.

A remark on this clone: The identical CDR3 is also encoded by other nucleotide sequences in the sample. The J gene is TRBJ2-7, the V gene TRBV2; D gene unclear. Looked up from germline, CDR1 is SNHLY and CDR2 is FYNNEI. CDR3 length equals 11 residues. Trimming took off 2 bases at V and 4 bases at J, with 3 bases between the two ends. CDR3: CASSEIYEQYF. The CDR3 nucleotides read TGTGCCAGCAGTGAAATTTACGAGCAGTACTTC.

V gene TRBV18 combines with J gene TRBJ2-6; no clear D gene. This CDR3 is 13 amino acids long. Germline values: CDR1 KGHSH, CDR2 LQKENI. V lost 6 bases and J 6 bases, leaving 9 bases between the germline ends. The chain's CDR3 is CASSPNMANVLTF. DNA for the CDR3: TGTGCCAGCTCCCCGAACATGGCCAACGTCCTGACTTTC.

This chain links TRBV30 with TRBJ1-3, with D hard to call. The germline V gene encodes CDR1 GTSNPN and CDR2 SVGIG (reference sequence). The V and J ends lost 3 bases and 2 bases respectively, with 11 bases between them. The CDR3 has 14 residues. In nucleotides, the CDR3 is TGTGCCTGGAGCCTGACAAGCGCTGGAAACACCATATATTTT. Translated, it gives CAWSLTSAGNTIYF.

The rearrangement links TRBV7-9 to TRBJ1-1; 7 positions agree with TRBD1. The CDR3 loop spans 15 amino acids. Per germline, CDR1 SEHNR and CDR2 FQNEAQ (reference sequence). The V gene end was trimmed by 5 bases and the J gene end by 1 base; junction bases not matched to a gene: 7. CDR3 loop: CASSARGGANTEAFF. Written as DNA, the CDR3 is TGTGCCAGCAGCGCGCGAGGGGGCGCGAACACTGAAGCTTTCTTT. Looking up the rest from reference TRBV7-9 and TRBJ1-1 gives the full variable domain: DTGVSQNPRHKITKRGQNVTFRCDPISEHNRLYWYRQTLGQGPEFLTYFQNEAQLEKSRLLSDRFSAERPKGSFSTLEIQRTEQGDSAMYLCASSARGGANTEAFFGQGTRLTVV.

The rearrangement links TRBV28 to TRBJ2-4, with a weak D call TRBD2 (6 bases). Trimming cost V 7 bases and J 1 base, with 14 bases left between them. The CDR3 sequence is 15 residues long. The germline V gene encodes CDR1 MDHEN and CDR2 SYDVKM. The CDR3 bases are TGTGCCAGCACTGCCCCTCTAGCGGCCAAAAACATTCAGTACTTC. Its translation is CASTAPLAAKNIQYF. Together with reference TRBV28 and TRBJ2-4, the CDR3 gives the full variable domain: DVKVTQSSRYLVKRTGEKVFLECVQDMDHENMFWYRQDPGLGLRLIYFSYDVKMKEKGDIPEGYSVSREKKERFSLILESASTNQTSMYLCASTAPLAAKNIQYFGAGTRLSVL.

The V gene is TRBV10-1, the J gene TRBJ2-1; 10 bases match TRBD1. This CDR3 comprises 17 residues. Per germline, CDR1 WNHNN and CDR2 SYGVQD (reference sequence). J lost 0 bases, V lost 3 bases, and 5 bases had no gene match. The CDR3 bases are TGCGCCAGCAGTGACCGGGACAGGGGAAACTCCTACAATGAGCAGTTCTTC. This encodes CASSDRDRGNSYNEQFF.

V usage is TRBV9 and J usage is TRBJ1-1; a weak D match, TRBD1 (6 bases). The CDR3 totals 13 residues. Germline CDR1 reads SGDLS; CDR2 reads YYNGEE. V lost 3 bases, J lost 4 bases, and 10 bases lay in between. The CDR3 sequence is CASSETGITEAFF. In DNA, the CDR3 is TGTGCCAGCAGCGAAACAGGGATCACTGAAGCTTTCTTT.

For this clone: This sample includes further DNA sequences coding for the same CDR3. The DNA of the CDR3 is TGTGCCAGCAGTTTATGGGGAGGGCAGGAGACCCAGTACTTC. This gives the protein CASSLWGGQETQYF. V is TRBV28 and J is TRBJ2-5; TRBD2 matches at 7 bases. The CDR3 loop spans 14 amino acids. V dropped 0 bases and J dropped 5; count of bases not matched to a gene: 3. Germline loops: CDR1 MDHEN, CDR2 SYDVKM.

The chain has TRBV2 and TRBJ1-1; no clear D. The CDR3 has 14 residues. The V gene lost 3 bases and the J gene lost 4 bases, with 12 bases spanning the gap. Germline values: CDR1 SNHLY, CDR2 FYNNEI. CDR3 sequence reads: CASSDVYSGTEAFF. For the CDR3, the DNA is TGTGCCAGCAGTGACGTTTATTCGGGCACTGAAGCTTTCTTT.

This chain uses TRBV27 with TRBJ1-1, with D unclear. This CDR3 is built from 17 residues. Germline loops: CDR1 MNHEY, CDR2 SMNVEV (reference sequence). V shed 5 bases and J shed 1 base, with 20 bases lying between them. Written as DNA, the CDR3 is TGTGCCAGCAGTCCAACCCCGGCCCCACAACAGAACACTGAAGCTTTCTTT. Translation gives CASSPTPAPQQNTEAFF.

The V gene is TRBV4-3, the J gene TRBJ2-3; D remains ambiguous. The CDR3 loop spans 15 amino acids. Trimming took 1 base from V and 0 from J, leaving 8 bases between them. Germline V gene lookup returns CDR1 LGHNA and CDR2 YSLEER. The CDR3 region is CASSQVLTSTDTQYF. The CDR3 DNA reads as TGCGCCAGCAGCCAAGTGCTGACTAGCACAGATACGCAGTATTTT.